The source of this TCR beta chain is a study of CD8+CD57+ T cells in acquired aplastic anemia. Profiling of TCR beta VDJ combinations and CDR3 sequences used genomic DNA as template. TCRdb called the reads again in MiXCR, with one record for every CDR3 protein. The repertoire holds a few hundred thousand distinct CDR3 sequences, with around 50% as singletons. As concerns this clonotype: Its antigen is not identified.

With 0 bases clipped from V and 0 bases from J, the junction kept 2 bases outside the gene matches. The CDR3 is 16 residues long. Germline CDR1 and CDR2: SNHLY and FYNNEI. Study-wide points: Patient and control CD8+ Simpson's diversity was not significantly different.

Sequencing was done on patients that had shown CD8+CD57+ cell expansion by flow cytometry. Patients, without exception, had severe acquired aplastic anemia. This clonotype was sampled from a human donor with aplastic anemia. The sample was sorted CD4+, CD8+, or CD8+CD57+ T cells (not recorded which) from PBMCs. The chain joins TRBV2 to TRBJ2-1, with 7 bases fitting TRBD2. CDR3 amino acids: CASSEAASGSYNEQFF. As DNA, the CDR3 is TGTGCCAGCAGTGAAGCTGCTAGCGGCTCCTACAATGAGCAGTTCTTC.